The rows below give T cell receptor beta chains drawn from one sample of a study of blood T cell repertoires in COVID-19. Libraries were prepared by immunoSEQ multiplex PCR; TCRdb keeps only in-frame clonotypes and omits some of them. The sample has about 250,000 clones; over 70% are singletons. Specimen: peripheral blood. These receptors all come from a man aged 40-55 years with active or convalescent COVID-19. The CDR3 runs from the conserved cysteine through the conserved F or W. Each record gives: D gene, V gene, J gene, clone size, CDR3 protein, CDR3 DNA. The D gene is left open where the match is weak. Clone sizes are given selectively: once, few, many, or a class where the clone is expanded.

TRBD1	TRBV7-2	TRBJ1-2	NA	CASSTTTGGHYGYTF	TGTGCCAGCAGCACTACGACAGGGGGTCACTATGGCTACACCTTC
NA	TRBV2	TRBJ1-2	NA	CASSDIRFYGYTF	TGTGCCAGCAGTGATATCAGGTTTTATGGCTACACCTTC
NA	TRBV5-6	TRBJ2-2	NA	CASSFSSPGELFF	TGTGCCAGCAGCTTTTCGTCCCCCGGGGAGCTGTTTTTT
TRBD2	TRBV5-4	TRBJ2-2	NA	CASSFYKGTSTGELFF	TGTGCCAGCAGCTTCTACAAGGGGACTAGCACCGGGGAGCTGTTTTTT
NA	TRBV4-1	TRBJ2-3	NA	CASSQPYRTSTDTQYF	TGCGCCAGCAGCCAACCCTATAGGACTAGCACAGATACGCAGTATTTT
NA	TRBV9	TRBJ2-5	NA	CASSRETGAQETQYF	TGTGCCAGCAGTCGAGAAACAGGCGCCCAAGAGACCCAGTACTTC
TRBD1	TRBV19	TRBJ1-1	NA	CASSINRGTEAFF	TGTGCCAGTAGTATAAACAGGGGCACTGAAGCTTTCTTT
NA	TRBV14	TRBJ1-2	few	CASSQDNSLYGYTF	TGTGCCAGCAGCCAAGATAACAGCCTCTATGGCTACACCTTC
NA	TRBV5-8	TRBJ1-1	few	CASSLSAYRQGRAEAFF	TGTGCCAGCAGCTTGAGTGCGTATCGGCAGGGGAGGGCTGAAGCTTTCTTT
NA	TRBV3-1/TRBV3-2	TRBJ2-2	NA	CASSPRVRELFF	TGTGCCAGCAGCCCTCGAGTCCGGGAGCTGTTTTTT
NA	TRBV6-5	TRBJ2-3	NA	CASSYSGADTDTQYF	TGTGCCAGCAGTTACTCGGGGGCAGACACAGATACGCAGTATTTT
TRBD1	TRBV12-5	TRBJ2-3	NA	CASGPRDRGTDTQYF	TGTGCTAGTGGTCCCCGGGACAGGGGAACAGATACGCAGTATTTT
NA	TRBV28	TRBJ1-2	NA	CASSSTLPGGYTF	TGTGCCAGCAGTTCCACCCTCCCAGGGGGCTACACCTTC
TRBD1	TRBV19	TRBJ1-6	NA	CASSVQGENSPLHF	TGTGCCAGTAGTGTACAGGGGGAGAATTCACCCCTCCACTTT
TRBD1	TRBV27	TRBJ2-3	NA	CASSLTTGVLTDTQYF	TGTGCCAGCAGTTTAACGACAGGGGTACTCACAGATACGCAGTATTTT
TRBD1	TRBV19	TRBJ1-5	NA	CASLGHRGASNQPQHF	TGTGCCAGTCTGGGACACAGGGGTGCCTCTAATCAGCCCCAGCATTTT
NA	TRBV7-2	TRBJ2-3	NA	CASSWTKGYTQYF	TGTGCCAGCAGCTGGACTAAGGGATATACGCAGTATTTT
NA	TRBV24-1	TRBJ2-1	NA	CATSDLRSSVNEQFF	TGTGCCACCAGTGATTTGAGGTCTAGCGTCAATGAGCAGTTCTTC
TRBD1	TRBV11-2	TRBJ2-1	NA	CASSQGTANGNEQFF	TGTGCCAGCAGCCAAGGGACAGCTAATGGGAATGAGCAGTTCTTC
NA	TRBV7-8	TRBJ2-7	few	CASSLGASEFYEQYF	TGTGCCAGCAGCTTAGGAGCTAGCGAGTTCTACGAGCAGTACTTC
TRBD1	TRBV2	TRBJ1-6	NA	CATRGGTGYSPLHF	TGTGCCACCAGGGGAGGGACAGGGTATTCACCCCTCCACTTT
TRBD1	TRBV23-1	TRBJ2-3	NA	CASSLTQGSGQGRADTQYF	TGCGCCAGCAGTCTTACCCAAGGGTCGGGACAGGGGAGAGCAGATACGCAGTATTTT
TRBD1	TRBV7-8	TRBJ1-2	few	CASSLEAGQGPWGGYTF	TGTGCCAGCAGCTTAGAGGCGGGACAGGGGCCGTGGGGAGGCTACACCTTC
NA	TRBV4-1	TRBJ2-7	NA	CASSQGGGYAGLYEQYF	TGCGCCAGCAGCCAAGGAGGAGGTTATGCAGGCCTCTACGAGCAGTACTTC
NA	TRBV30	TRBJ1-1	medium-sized	CAWSLGDTEAFF	TGTGCCTGGAGCCTAGGGGACACTGAAGCTTTCTTT
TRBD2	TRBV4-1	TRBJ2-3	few	CASSLRGLAQSTDTQYF	TGCGCCAGCAGCCTCCGAGGACTAGCCCAAAGCACAGATACGCAGTATTTT
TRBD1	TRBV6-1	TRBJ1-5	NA	CASSEGTGGATQPQHF	TGTGCCAGCAGTGAAGGGACAGGGGGTGCGACTCAGCCCCAGCATTTT
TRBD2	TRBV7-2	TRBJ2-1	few	CASQREGRNEQFF	TGTGCCAGTCAGCGGGAGGGCCGGAATGAGCAGTTCTTC
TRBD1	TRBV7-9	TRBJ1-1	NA	CASSPGQGKDTEAFF	TGTGCCAGCAGCCCTGGACAGGGGAAGGACACTGAAGCTTTCTTT
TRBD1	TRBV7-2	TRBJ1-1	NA	CASSSSGGHTEAFF	TGTGCCAGCAGCTCTTCAGGGGGCCACACTGAAGCTTTCTTT
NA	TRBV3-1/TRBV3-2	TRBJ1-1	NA	CASSQGAVLNTEAFF	TGTGCCAGCAGCCAAGGGGCAGTATTGAACACTGAAGCTTTCTTT
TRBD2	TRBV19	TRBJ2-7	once	CASSPQTSGSYEQYF	TGTGCCAGTAGTCCGCAGACTAGCGGGAGCTACGAGCAGTACTTC
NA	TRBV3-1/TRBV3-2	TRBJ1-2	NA	CASSRNSLGGYTF	TGTGCCAGCAGCCGAAACAGCCTTGGGGGCTACACCTTC
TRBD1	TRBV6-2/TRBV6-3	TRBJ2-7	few	CASSYGGQGYEQYF	TGTGCCAGCAGTTACGGGGGACAGGGCTACGAGCAGTACTTC
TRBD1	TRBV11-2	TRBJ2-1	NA	CASSQRRDSDYNEQFF	TGTGCCAGCAGCCAGAGACGGGACAGCGACTACAATGAGCAGTTCTTC
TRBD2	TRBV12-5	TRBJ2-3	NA	CASGLGPAGTNTQYF	TGTGCTAGTGGTTTAGGTCCAGCGGGGACGAATACGCAGTATTTT
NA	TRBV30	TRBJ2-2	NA	CAWTPGVGGWSGELFF	TGTGCCTGGACCCCGGGAGTGGGTGGGTGGTCCGGGGAGCTGTTTTTT